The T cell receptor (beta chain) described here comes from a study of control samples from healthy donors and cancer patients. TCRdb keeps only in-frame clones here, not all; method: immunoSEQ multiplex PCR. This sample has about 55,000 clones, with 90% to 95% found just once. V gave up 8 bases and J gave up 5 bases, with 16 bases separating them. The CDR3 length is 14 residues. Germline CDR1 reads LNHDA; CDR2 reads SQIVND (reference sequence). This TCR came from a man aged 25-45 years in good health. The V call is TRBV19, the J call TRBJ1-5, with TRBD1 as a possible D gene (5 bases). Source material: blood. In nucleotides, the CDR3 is TGTGCCAGTTCTAATAGGGGATGGGATCAGCCCCAGCATTTT. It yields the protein CASSNRGWDQPQHF.